One T cell receptor (beta chain) is described in this entry. The data were taken from a study of blood T cell repertoires in COVID-19. Source study methods: For nucleated cells, counts were estimated from reference gene primer amplification. TCRdb's table, derived via immunoSEQ multiplex PCR, lists solely in-frame clones and lacks some. That table furnishes V, J and clone size, whereas the DNA furnished D and trimming. The sample consists of 200,000 to 250,000 clones, approximately 87% of them appearing once. This CDR3 is 15 amino acids long. Germline V gene sequence: CDR1 MNHEY, CDR2 SVGAGI. Germline trimming cut 5 bases from V and 3 bases from J; bases unmatched to any gene: 8.

The TCR was taken from a woman in her 70s with active or convalescent COVID-19. Specimen: peripheral blood. The chain joins TRBV6-5 to TRBJ2-7, with 9 nucleotides matching TRBD1. CDR3 in DNA: TGTGCCAGCAGTCTACAGGGGGCCTCAAGCTACGAGCAGTACTTC. Translated: CASSLQGASSYEQYF.